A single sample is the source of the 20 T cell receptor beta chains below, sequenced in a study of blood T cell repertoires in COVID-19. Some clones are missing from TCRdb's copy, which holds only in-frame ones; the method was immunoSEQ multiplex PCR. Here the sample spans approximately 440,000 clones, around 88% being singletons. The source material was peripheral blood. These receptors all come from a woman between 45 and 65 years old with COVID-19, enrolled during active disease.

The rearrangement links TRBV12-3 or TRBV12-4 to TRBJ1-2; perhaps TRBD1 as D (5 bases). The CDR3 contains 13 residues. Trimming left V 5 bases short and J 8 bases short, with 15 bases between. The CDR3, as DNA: TGTGCCAGCAGTCCCCCAGGGTATAGAGGCTACACCTTC. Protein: CASSPPGYRGYTF.

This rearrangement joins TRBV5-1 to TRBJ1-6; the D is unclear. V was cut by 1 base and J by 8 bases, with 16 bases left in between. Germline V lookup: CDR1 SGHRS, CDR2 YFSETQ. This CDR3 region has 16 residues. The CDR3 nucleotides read TGCGCCAGCAGCTTGCGAGAACAGAAGCAGGATTCACCCCTCCACTTT. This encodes CASSLREQKQDSPLHF. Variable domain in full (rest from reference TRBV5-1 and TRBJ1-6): KAGVTQTPRYLIKTRGQQVTLSCSPISGHRSVSWYQQTPGQGLQFLFEYFSETQRNKGNFPGRFSGRQFSNSRSEMNVSTLELGDSALYLCASSLREQKQDSPLHFGNGTRLTVT.

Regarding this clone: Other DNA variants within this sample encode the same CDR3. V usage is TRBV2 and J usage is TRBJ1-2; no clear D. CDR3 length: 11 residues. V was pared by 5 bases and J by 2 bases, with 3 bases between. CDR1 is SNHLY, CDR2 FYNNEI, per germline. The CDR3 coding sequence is TGTGCCAGCAGTCCGAACTATGGCTACACCTTC. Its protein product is CASSPNYGYTF.

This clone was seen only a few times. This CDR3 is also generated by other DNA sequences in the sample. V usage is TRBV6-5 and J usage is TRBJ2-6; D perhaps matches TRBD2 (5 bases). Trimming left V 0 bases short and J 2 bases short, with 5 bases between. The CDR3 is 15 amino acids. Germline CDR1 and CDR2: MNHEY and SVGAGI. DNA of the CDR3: TGTGCCAGCAGTTACTCGAGGGCTGGGGCCAACGTCCTGACTTTC. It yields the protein CASSYSRAGANVLTF.

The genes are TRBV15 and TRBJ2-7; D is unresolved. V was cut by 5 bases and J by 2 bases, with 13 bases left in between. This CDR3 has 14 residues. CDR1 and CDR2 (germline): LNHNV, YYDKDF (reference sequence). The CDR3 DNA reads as TGTGCCACCAGCCTTAAGACTCGTACCTACGAGCAGTACTTC. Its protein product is CATSLKTRTYEQYF.

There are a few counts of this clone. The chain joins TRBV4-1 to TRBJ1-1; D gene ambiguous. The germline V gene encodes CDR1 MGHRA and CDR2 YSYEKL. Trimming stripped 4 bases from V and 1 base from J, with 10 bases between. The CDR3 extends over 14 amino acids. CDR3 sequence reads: CASSPVTKNTEAFF. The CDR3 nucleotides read TGCGCCAGCAGCCCGGTTACTAAGAACACTGAAGCTTTCTTT.

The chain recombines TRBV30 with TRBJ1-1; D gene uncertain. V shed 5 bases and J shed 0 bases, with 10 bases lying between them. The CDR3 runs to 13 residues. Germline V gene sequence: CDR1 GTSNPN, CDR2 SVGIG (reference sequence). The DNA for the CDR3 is TGTGCCTGGCTCCTAGAAATGAACACTGAAGCTTTCTTT. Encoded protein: CAWLLEMNTEAFF.

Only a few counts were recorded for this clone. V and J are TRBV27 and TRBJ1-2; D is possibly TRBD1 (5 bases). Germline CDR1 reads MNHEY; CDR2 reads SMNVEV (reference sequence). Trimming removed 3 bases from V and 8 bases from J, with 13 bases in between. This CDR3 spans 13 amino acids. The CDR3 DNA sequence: TGTGCCAGCAGTTTTGCCGACAGAGAAGGCTACACCTTC. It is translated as CASSFADREGYTF.

The CDR3 protein is CASSVGGTGRFGTEAFF. The CDR3, as DNA: TGTGCCAGCAGCGTAGGGGGGACAGGGAGATTTGGAACTGAAGCTTTCTTT. This chain joins TRBV9 and TRBJ1-1; 9 bases agree with TRBD1. Trimming removed 0 bases from V and 5 bases from J; junction bases left unmatched: 11. The CDR3 totals 17 residues. CDR1 and CDR2 (germline): SGDLS, YYNGEE.

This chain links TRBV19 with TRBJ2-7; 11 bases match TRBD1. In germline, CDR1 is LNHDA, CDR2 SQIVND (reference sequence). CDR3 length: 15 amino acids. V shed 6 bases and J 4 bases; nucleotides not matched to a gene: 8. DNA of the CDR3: TGTGCCAGTAGAGCTACCGGGACAGGGGGGTACGAGCAGTACTTC. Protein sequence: CASRATGTGGYEQYF.

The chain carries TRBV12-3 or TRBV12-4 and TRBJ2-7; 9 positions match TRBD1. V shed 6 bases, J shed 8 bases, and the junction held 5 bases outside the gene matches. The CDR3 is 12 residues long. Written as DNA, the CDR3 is TGTGCCAGCAGACCGGGACAGGGAAAGCAGTACTTC. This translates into CASRPGQGKQYF.

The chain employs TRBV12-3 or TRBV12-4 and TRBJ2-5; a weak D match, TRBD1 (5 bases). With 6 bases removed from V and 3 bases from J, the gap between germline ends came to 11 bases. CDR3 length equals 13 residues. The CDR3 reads CASSLDREETQYF. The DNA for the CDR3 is TGTGCCAGCAGCCTCGACAGAGAAGAGACCCAGTACTTC.

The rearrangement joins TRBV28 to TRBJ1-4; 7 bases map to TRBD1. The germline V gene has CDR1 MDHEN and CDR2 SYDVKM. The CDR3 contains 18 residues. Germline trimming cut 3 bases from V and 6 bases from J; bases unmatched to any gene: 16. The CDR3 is CASSFEAGQSRGDEKLFF. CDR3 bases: TGTGCCAGCAGTTTCGAGGCGGGACAGAGCCGAGGAGATGAAAAACTGTTTTTT. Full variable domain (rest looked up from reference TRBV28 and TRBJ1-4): DVKVTQSSRYLVKRTGEKVFLECVQDMDHENMFWYRQDPGLGLRLIYFSYDVKMKEKGDIPEGYSVSREKKERFSLILESASTNQTSMYLCASSFEAGQSRGDEKLFFGSGTQLSVL.

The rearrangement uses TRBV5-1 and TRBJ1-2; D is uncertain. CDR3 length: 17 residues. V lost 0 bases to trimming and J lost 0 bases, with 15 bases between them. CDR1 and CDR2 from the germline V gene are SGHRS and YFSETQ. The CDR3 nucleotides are TGCGCCAGCAGCTTGGGTACCATCGGGAGGGCTAACTATGGCTACACCTTC. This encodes CASSLGTIGRANYGYTF.

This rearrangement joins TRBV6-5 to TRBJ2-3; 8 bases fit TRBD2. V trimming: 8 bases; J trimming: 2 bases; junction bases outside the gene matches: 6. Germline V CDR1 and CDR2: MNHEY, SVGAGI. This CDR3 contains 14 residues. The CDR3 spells CASRTGGYTDTQYF. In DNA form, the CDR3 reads TGTGCCAGCCGGACGGGGGGGTACACAGATACGCAGTATTTT.

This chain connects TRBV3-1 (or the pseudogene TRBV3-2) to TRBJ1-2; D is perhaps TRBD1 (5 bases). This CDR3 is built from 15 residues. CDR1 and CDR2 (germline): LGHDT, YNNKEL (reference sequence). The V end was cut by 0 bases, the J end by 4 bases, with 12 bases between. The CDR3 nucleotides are TGTGCCAGCAGCCAAGACCCATTCGGGGGCTATGGCTACACCTTC. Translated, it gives CASSQDPFGGYGYTF.

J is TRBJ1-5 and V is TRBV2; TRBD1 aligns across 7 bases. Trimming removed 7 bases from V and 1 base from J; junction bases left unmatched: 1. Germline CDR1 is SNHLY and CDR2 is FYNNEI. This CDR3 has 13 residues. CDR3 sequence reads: CASKDRSNQPQHF. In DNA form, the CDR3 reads TGTGCCAGCAAGGACAGGAGCAATCAGCCCCAGCATTTT.

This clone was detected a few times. In nucleotides, the CDR3 is TGTGCCAGCAGCAACCCGGACAGGGTGACAAAACCCTACGAGCAGTACTTC. Its translation is CASSNPDRVTKPYEQYF. V is TRBV21-1 and J is TRBJ2-7; the listed D gene, TRBD1, was not tested against the DNA. TRBV21-1 is an annotated pseudogene. CDR3 length: 17 residues.

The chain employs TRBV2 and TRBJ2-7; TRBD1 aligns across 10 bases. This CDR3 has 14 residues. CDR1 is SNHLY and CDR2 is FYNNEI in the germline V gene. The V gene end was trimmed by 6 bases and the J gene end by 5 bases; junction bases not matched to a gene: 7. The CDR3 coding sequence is TGTGCCAGCAGATCTAGGACAGGGGGACACGAGCAGTACTTC. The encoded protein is CASRSRTGGHEQYF.

As DNA, the CDR3 is TGCGCCAGCAGTCGGGGACGGGGGGACTCCTATGGCTACACCTTC. This gives the protein CASSRGRGDSYGYTF. The gene calls are TRBV5-1 and TRBJ1-2; D is possibly TRBD1 (5 bases). The CDR3 has 15 residues. Per the germline V gene, CDR1 is SGHRS and CDR2 is YFSETQ. V lost 5 bases to trimming and J lost 4 bases, with 18 bases between them. Full variable domain (outside the CDR3, taken from reference TRBV5-1 and TRBJ1-2): KAGVTQTPRYLIKTRGQQVTLSCSPISGHRSVSWYQQTPGQGLQFLFEYFSETQRNKGNFPGRFSGRQFSNSRSEMNVSTLELGDSALYLCASSRGRGDSYGYTFGSGTRLTVV.